The present entry profiles one T cell receptor (beta chain) with its context. This CDR3 has 17 residues. Germline values: CDR1 LGHNA, CDR2 YNFKEQ. Trimming removed 3 bases from V and 1 base from J; junction bases left unmatched: 4. The sample belongs to a study of OX40 agonist ivuxolimab in advanced cancers. The data were produced by immunoSEQ multiplex PCR, yet TCRdb's version contains in-frame clones alone and is incomplete. Seen here are more than 100,000 clones, roughly 95% observed once, and the top ten hold 0.15% to 0.17%. V usage is TRBV4-2 and J usage is TRBJ2-5, with TRBD2 matching 14 bases. The sample consisted of CD4+ or CD8+ T cells sorted from blood, taken in a trial of the OX40 agonist ivuxolimab. The TCR comes from an adult with an advanced solid tumor such as melanoma, head and neck, liver or kidney cancer. The chain's CDR3 is CASSQDGTSGGQETQYF. The DNA of the CDR3 is TGTGCCAGCAGCCAGGACGGGACTAGCGGGGGCCAAGAGACCCAGTACTTC.